These 18 T cell receptor beta chains were all obtained from the same sample, sequenced in a study of blood T cell repertoires in COVID-19. TCRdb's table, derived via immunoSEQ multiplex PCR, lists solely in-frame clones and lacks some. Seen here are 15,000 to 20,000 clones, about 91% observed once, and the top ten hold 9% to 15%. What was sequenced was peripheral blood. The receptors come from a human donor in a cohort sampled during active COVID-19.

The rearrangement joins TRBV7-2 to TRBJ2-1, with 10 nucleotides matching TRBD2. The trim removed 3 bases at V and 7 bases at J, leaving 6 bases unmatched. The CDR3 has 15 amino acids. Germline CDR1 reads SGHTA; CDR2 reads FQGNSA. CDR3 in amino acids: CASSLGSGGINEQFF. The CDR3 DNA reads TGTGCCAGCAGCTTGGGTAGCGGGGGGATTAATGAGCAGTTCTTC.

The V gene is TRBV2, the J gene TRBJ2-3; 9 bases are shared with TRBD2. The CDR3 is 14 residues long. The V gene's germline CDR1 is SNHLY and CDR2 FYNNEI. Losses at the gene ends were 4 bases for V and 7 bases for J; bases not matched to a gene: 6. CDR3 in DNA: TGTGCCAGCAGTGGCCTAGCGGGGCTTAATACGCAGTATTTT. The encoded protein is CASSGLAGLNTQYF.

The sample holds one count of this clone. The chain has TRBV19 and TRBJ2-2; tentatively, D is TRBD1 (6 bases). CDR1 and CDR2 (germline): LNHDA, SQIVND (reference sequence). V lost 8 bases and J 5 bases, leaving 9 bases between the germline ends. This CDR3 is built from 12 residues. CDR3 protein: CASGTGTGELFF. CDR3 DNA: TGTGCCAGTGGTACAGGGACCGGGGAGCTGTTTTTT. Using reference TRBV19 and TRBJ2-2 for the parts outside the CDR3, the full variable domain is DGGITQSPKYLFRKEGQNVTLSCEQNLNHDAMYWYRQDPGQGLRLIYYSQIVNDFQKGDIAEGYSVSREKKESFPLTVTSAQKNPTAFYLCASGTGTGELFFGEGSRLTVL.

The rearrangement uses TRBV20-1 and TRBJ2-1; TRBD2 agrees at 10 bases. This CDR3 region has 15 residues. CDR1 is DFQATT and CDR2 is SNEGSKA in the germline V gene (reference sequence). Germline trimming cut 3 bases from V and 10 bases from J; bases unmatched to any gene: 12. The CDR3 bases are TGCAGTGCTAGTGATGGGAGCGGGGGGGCGCGGGAGCAGTTCTTC. It encodes CSASDGSGGAREQFF.

This chain joins TRBV2 and TRBJ1-1, with 10 nucleotides matching TRBD1. CDR3 length: 14 amino acids. Germline CDR1 SNHLY, CDR2 FYNNEI. V dropped 5 bases and J dropped 6; count of bases not matched to a gene: 6. The CDR3 DNA is TGTGCCAGCAGTTCCGGGACAGGGGTGCCTGAAGCTTTCTTT. Residues: CASSSGTGVPEAFF.

The chain is built from TRBV5-1 and TRBJ2-1; 13 nucleotides match TRBD2. CDR1 SGHRS and CDR2 YFSETQ come from the germline V gene. The CDR3 loop spans 17 amino acids. Trimming cost V 4 bases and J 4 bases; bases outside gene matches: 8. CDR3 loop: CASSSRTSGGVYNEQFF. The CDR3 region has the DNA TGCGCCAGCAGCAGCCGGACTAGCGGGGGAGTATACAATGAGCAGTTCTTC.

The chain employs TRBV5-6 and TRBJ1-3, with D hard to call. CDR1 is SGHDT, CDR2 YYEEEE, per germline. Trimming removed 4 bases from V and 1 base from J, with 9 bases in between. This CDR3 contains 14 residues. The CDR3 region has the DNA TGTGCCAGCAGCCCGACGGGGTCTGGAAACACCATATATTTT. Its translation: CASSPTGSGNTIYF.

The chain uses TRBV19 and TRBJ1-6; possible D gene TRBD1, 5 bases. Germline V gene sequence: CDR1 LNHDA, CDR2 SQIVND (reference sequence). The CDR3 contains 17 residues. The ends were cut back, 4 bases at V and 8 bases at J, with 21 bases in the middle. The CDR3, as DNA: TGTGCCAGTAGTACCATTTCGGGGGGTTTATTCGATTCACCCCTCCACTTT. Translating gives CASSTISGGLFDSPLHF.

The J gene is TRBJ1-3, the V gene TRBV7-6; D gene unclear. Trimming left V 5 bases short and J 7 bases short, with 15 bases between. The CDR3 is 14 residues long. The V gene's germline CDR1 is SGHVS and CDR2 FNYEAQ. The CDR3 protein is CASSPKAGFNTIYF. As DNA, the CDR3 is TGTGCCAGCAGCCCCAAAGCAGGTTTTAACACCATATATTTT.

The chain has TRBV27 and TRBJ2-3, with D perhaps TRBD2 (7 bases). The germline V gene encodes CDR1 MNHEY and CDR2 SMNVEV (reference sequence). This CDR3 has 16 amino acids. Trimming pared 6 bases from V and 3 bases from J, leaving 19 bases between. This chain's CDR3 is CASRPRGGGATDTQYF. CDR3 sequence (DNA): TGTGCCAGCAGACCAAGGGGGGGCGGGGCGACAGATACGCAGTATTTT.

The chain recombines TRBV7-2 with TRBJ1-1, with 8 bases that match TRBD1. Losses at the gene ends were 5 bases for V and 1 base for J; bases not matched to a gene: 3. The CDR3 totals 14 residues. CDR1 and CDR2 from the germline V gene are SGHTA and FQGNSA. The CDR3 bases are TGTGCCAGCAGCCTTACAGGGGGGAACACTGAAGCTTTCTTT. Protein product: CASSLTGGNTEAFF.

In this sample, this clone turned up once. V gene TRBV20-1 combines with J gene TRBJ2-7, with D tentatively TRBD2 (6 bases). The CDR3 consists of 15 residues. Germline V gene lookup returns CDR1 DFQATT and CDR2 SNEGSKA (reference sequence). Trimming shortened V by 3 bases and J by 0 bases, and 15 bases separated the two germline ends. The CDR3 region has the DNA TGCAGTGCTAGTACACCACGGGGGAGCTCCTACGAGCAGTACTTC. Translating gives CSASTPRGSSYEQYF.

This clone was observed a single time. The chain joins TRBV7-9 to TRBJ1-2, with no clear D. This CDR3 is 12 amino acids long. V was trimmed by 5 bases and J by 7 bases, leaving 11 bases between them. Germline CDR1 is SEHNR and CDR2 is FQNEAQ (reference sequence). CDR3 residues: CASSRVEFGYTF. The CDR3 DNA sequence: TGTGCCAGCAGCCGGGTGGAGTTTGGCTACACCTTC. The entire variable domain, with the rest obtained from reference TRBV7-9 and TRBJ1-2, is as follows: DTGVSQNPRHKITKRGQNVTFRCDPISEHNRLYWYRQTLGQGPEFLTYFQNEAQLEKSRLLSDRFSAERPKGSFSTLEIQRTEQGDSAMYLCASSRVEFGYTFGSGTRLTVV.

This chain connects TRBV30 to TRBJ1-6; maybe TRBD1 (5 bases). The germline V gene has CDR1 GTSNPN and CDR2 SVGIG (reference sequence). Trimming removed 3 bases from V and 7 bases from J, with 10 bases in between. CDR3 length: 13 amino acids. The CDR3 region has the DNA TGTGCCTGGAGCAGGGTCGTGAATTCACCCCTCCACTTT. Its translation is CAWSRVVNSPLHF.

This chain uses TRBV3-1 (or the pseudogene TRBV3-2) with TRBJ2-7, with 10 bases lining up with TRBD2. Germline V gene sequence: CDR1 LGHDT, CDR2 YNNKEL (reference sequence). Germline trimming cut 4 bases from V and 3 bases from J; bases unmatched to any gene: 6. The CDR3 is 15 amino acids. DNA of the CDR3: TGTGCCAGCAGCCGCTACCGGACTAGCGGCTACGAGCAGTACTTC. Amino acids: CASSRYRTSGYEQYF.

V and J are TRBV19 and TRBJ2-5; TRBD2 matches at 8 bases. This CDR3 comprises 15 residues. The ends lost 5 bases at V and 2 bases at J; junction bases unmatched: 7. Germline CDR1 and CDR2: LNHDA and SQIVND (reference sequence). This CDR3 is CASSRGAGVQETQYF. CDR3 in DNA: TGTGCCAGTAGTCGGGGAGCGGGGGTACAAGAGACCCAGTACTTC.

V gene TRBV7-9 combines with J gene TRBJ1-3; no firm D call. V lost 2 bases and J 1 base, leaving 6 bases between the germline ends. This CDR3 spans 14 amino acids. In germline, CDR1 is SEHNR, CDR2 FQNEAQ (reference sequence). DNA of the CDR3: TGTGCCAGCAGCTTAAGCACTTCTGGAAACACCATATATTTT. Translation: CASSLSTSGNTIYF.

V gene TRBV30 combines with J gene TRBJ2-3; 10 nucleotides match TRBD2. This CDR3 has 18 amino acids. Germline V gene data show CDR1 as GTSNPN and CDR2 as SVGIG (reference sequence). Trimming took 2 bases from V and 1 from J; bases not matched to a gene: 12. The CDR3 region is CAWSIPSGGARGTDTQYF. The CDR3 coding sequence is TGTGCCTGGAGTATCCCCAGCGGGGGGGCTAGGGGCACAGATACGCAGTATTTT.